These 24 T cell receptor beta chains originate from one sample sequenced in a study of T cell responses to AZD1222 COVID-19 vaccine. Produced via immunoSEQ multiplex PCR; TCRdb's table is partial and in-frame only. The repertoire holds 120,000 or so clones, roughly 84% seen once, with around 6.2% in the top ten. This sample comprised peripheral blood, obtained on day 0 of AZD1222 vaccination. The receptors were gathered from an adult in good health.

V gene TRBV19 combines with J gene TRBJ2-7, with D possibly TRBD1 on 6 matching bases. The CDR3 has 15 amino acids. Germline assignment: CDR1 LNHDA and CDR2 SQIVND (reference sequence). Trimming cost V 4 bases and J 1 base, with 14 bases left between them. CDR3 region: CASSTTGRTSYEQYF. The CDR3 coding sequence is TGTGCCAGTAGTACTACAGGGAGAACTTCCTACGAGCAGTACTTC.

The J gene is TRBJ2-1, the V gene TRBV6-5; D remains unclear. Trimming left V 6 bases short and J 9 bases short, with 12 bases between. This CDR3 region has 12 residues. Germline V CDR1 and CDR2: MNHEY, SVGAGI. The CDR3 region is CASSPYPGEQFF. CDR3 sequence (DNA): TGTGCCAGCAGCCCATACCCTGGTGAGCAGTTCTTC.

The V and J genes are TRBV11-3 and TRBJ1-3; D gene uncertain. The V end lost 4 bases, the J end lost 5 bases, and 12 bases lay between the germline ends. The CDR3 covers 14 residues. Germline lookup yields CDR1 SGHNT and CDR2 YENEEA. CDR3 nucleotides: TGTGCCAGCAGCTACCAGGACGGCCGAAACACCATATATTTT. Encoded protein: CASSYQDGRNTIYF.

J is TRBJ2-7 and V is TRBV5-6; no reliable D call. This CDR3 has 14 amino acids. Looked up from germline, CDR1 is SGHDT and CDR2 is YYEEEE. V was shortened by 5 bases and J by 0 bases, with 12 bases between the two germline ends. DNA of the CDR3: TGTGCCAGCAGAGCTTCCGGAAGCTCCTACGAGCAGTACTTC. Its translation is CASRASGSSYEQYF.

The V and J genes are TRBV12-3 or TRBV12-4 and TRBJ2-1, with D possibly being TRBD1 (5 bases). Between the trimmed V and J ends, which lost 3 bases and 4 bases, there was a span of 7 bases. The CDR3 runs to 13 residues. In DNA, the CDR3 is TGTGCCAGCAGTTTTCCAGGGTACAATGAGCAGTTCTTC. This encodes CASSFPGYNEQFF.

This rearrangement joins TRBV20-1 to TRBJ1-1; D gene unclear. Deletions cut 4 bases from V and 10 bases from J, with 13 bases between. The CDR3 sequence is 11 residues long. Germline loops: CDR1 DFQATT, CDR2 SNEGSKA (reference sequence). DNA for the CDR3: TGCAGTGCTACCCTCGGAGGTGGAGCTTTCTTT. Translating gives CSATLGGGAFF.

The chain carries TRBV2 and TRBJ2-7; D not certain. This CDR3 spans 15 amino acids. Germline CDR1 is SNHLY and CDR2 is FYNNEI. Trimming removed 1 base at V and 1 base at J, with 11 bases between. DNA for the CDR3: TGTGCCAGCAGTGAAGGGGAAACTTTTTCCTACGAGCAGTACTTC. This sequence encodes CASSEGETFSYEQYF. Drawing the rest from reference TRBV2 and TRBJ2-7, the complete variable domain is EPEVTQTPSHQVTQMGQEVILRCVPISNHLYFYWYRQILGQKVEFLVSFYNNEISEKSEIFDDQFSVERPDGSNFTLKIRSTKLEDSAMYFCASSEGETFSYEQYFGPGTRLTVT.

The gene calls are TRBV15 and TRBJ2-1; TRBD1 or TRBD2 may be the D gene (5 bases each). In germline, CDR1 is LNHNV, CDR2 YYDKDF (reference sequence). V was clipped by 7 bases and J by 2 bases, with 12 bases between them. The CDR3 sequence is 14 residues long. The CDR3 is CATMRGQAYNEQFF. The DNA of the CDR3 is TGTGCCACCATGAGGGGCCAGGCCTACAATGAGCAGTTCTTC. The complete variable domain, with remaining parts taken from reference TRBV15 and TRBJ2-1, reads DAMVIQNPRYQVTQFGKPVTLSCSQTLNHNVMYWYQQKSSQAPKLLFHYYDKDFNNEADTPDNFQSRRPNTSFCFLDIRSPGLGDTAMYLCATMRGQAYNEQFFGPGTRLTVL.

The rearrangement uses TRBV7-9 and TRBJ1-2; TRBD1 agrees at 8 bases. The CDR3 has 14 amino acids. The ends lost 3 bases at V and 9 bases at J; junction bases unmatched: 9. Looked up from germline, CDR1 is SEHNR and CDR2 is FQNEAQ (reference sequence). The CDR3 nucleotides read TGTGCCAGCAGCTTGAAGACAGGGGTTTGGAGCTACACCTTC. It is translated as CASSLKTGVWSYTF.

The V call is TRBV27, the J call TRBJ2-7; possible D gene TRBD1, 6 bases. Germline-derived CDR1 and CDR2 are MNHEY and SMNVEV (reference sequence). Between the trimmed V and J ends, which lost 2 bases and 2 bases, there was a span of 13 bases. The CDR3 extends over 15 amino acids. As DNA, the CDR3 is TGTGCCAGCAGTTTACTGGGGGCCGAAGCCTACGAGCAGTACTTC. Translating gives CASSLLGAEAYEQYF.

The CDR3 DNA reads TGTGCCAGTGGATTAGGGGGGGGCGTCGAGCAGTACTTC. Its protein is CASGLGGGVEQYF. The chain links TRBV2 to TRBJ2-7; D is possibly TRBD2 (7 bases). The CDR3 is 13 residues long. Trimming took 9 bases from V and 6 from J, leaving 18 bases between them. The germline CDR1 and CDR2 sequences are SNHLY and FYNNEI.

The CDR3 region is CASSLGQDPSYEQYF. The CDR3 DNA reads as TGTGCCAGCAGCTTAGGACAGGACCCCTCCTACGAGCAGTACTTC. The rearrangement uses TRBV7-9 and TRBJ2-7; possible D gene TRBD1, 6 bases. Germline CDR1 SEHNR, CDR2 FQNEAQ (reference sequence). V shed 1 base and J shed 0 bases, with 10 bases lying between them. This CDR3 contains 15 residues.

The chain couples TRBV9 to TRBJ2-1; possible D gene TRBD2, 7 bases. The CDR3 contains 19 residues. V lost 3 bases and J lost 1, with 23 bases in between. Germline V lookup: CDR1 SGDLS, CDR2 YYNGEE. Here the CDR3 reads CASSGRGQGAGSSYNEQFF. CDR3 bases: TGTGCCAGCAGCGGGCGGGGGCAAGGTGCTGGTAGTTCCTACAATGAGCAGTTCTTC.

The chain recombines TRBV27 with TRBJ1-2; D ambiguous. The germline V gene encodes CDR1 MNHEY and CDR2 SMNVEV (reference sequence). V shed 3 bases and J shed 1 base, with 12 bases lying between them. CDR3 length: 15 residues. In DNA form, the CDR3 reads TGTGCCAGCAGTTTGCTGGCCGGAGATAACTATGGCTACACCTTC. The encoded protein is CASSLLAGDNYGYTF.

This clone showed up just once. This chain uses TRBV24-1 with TRBJ1-1; D not resolved. The CDR3 sequence is 13 residues long. From germline, CDR1 is KGHDR and CDR2 SFDVKD. The V end was cut by 2 bases, the J end by 4 bases, with 7 bases between. CDR3 nucleotides: TGTGCCACCAGTGATTCGGCAAGCACTGAAGCTTTCTTT. This codes for CATSDSASTEAFF.

V is TRBV20-1 and J is TRBJ2-7; D is uncertain. V lost 3 bases and J 3 bases, leaving 12 bases between the germline ends. CDR1 DFQATT and CDR2 SNEGSKA come from the germline V gene (reference sequence). CDR3 length equals 13 residues. CDR3 sequence: CSASLVGNYEQYF. DNA for the CDR3: TGCAGTGCTAGTCTCGTGGGAAACTACGAGCAGTACTTC.

This chain connects TRBV7-3 to TRBJ2-1; 9 positions match TRBD2. Germline V CDR1 and CDR2: SGHTA, FQGTGA. The CDR3 contains 15 residues. The V segment lost 3 bases and the J segment 2 bases; nucleotides outside the gene matches: 2. In DNA, the CDR3 is TGTGCCAGCAGCTTGATAGCGGGGGCCTACAATGAGCAGTTCTTC. Translation: CASSLIAGAYNEQFF.

CDR3 loop: CASSFRVSPLHF. The CDR3 bases are TGTGCCAGCAGTTTCCGGGTCTCACCCCTCCACTTT. This chain links TRBV28 with TRBJ1-6; no firm D call. V was shortened by 3 bases and J by 10 bases, with 7 bases between the two germline ends. Germline V gene data show CDR1 as MDHEN and CDR2 as SYDVKM. CDR3 length: 12 amino acids.

V gene TRBV7-3 combines with J gene TRBJ2-1; TRBD1 matches at 9 bases. The germline V gene encodes CDR1 SGHTA and CDR2 FQGTGA. The CDR3 is 15 residues long. With V trimmed by 3 bases and J by 9 bases, 9 bases remained unmatched. The CDR3 here is CASSLRDRATGEQFF. In DNA form, the CDR3 reads TGTGCCAGCAGCTTGCGGGACAGGGCGACTGGTGAGCAGTTCTTC.

The DNA of the CDR3 is TGTGCCACCAGCTCGACAGGGAATGGCAATCAGCCCCAGCATTTT. It encodes CATSSTGNGNQPQHF. The chain has TRBV15 and TRBJ1-5; 7 nucleotides line up with TRBD1. Trimming cost V 5 bases and J 2 bases; bases outside gene matches: 6. Germline V gene sequence: CDR1 LNHNV, CDR2 YYDKDF (reference sequence). The CDR3 contains 15 residues.

The chain carries TRBV14 and TRBJ1-3; 7 bases line up with TRBD1. With 5 bases clipped from V and 4 bases from J, the junction kept 11 bases outside the gene matches. The CDR3 consists of 16 residues. Per germline, CDR1 SGHDN and CDR2 FVKESK. DNA of the CDR3: TGTGCCAGCAGCTGGGCGGACAGGAGCAACGGAAACACCATATATTTT. Translation: CASSWADRSNGNTIYF.

The V call is TRBV4-2, the J call TRBJ1-4, with 8 bases fitting TRBD1. Germline-derived CDR1 and CDR2 are LGHNA and YNFKEQ. CDR3 length: 14 amino acids. J gave up 12 bases and V 0 bases, and 6 bases lay outside the gene matches. In DNA form, the CDR3 reads TGTGCCAGCAGCCAAGAAATAGGACAGGGTGAACTGTTTTTT. Protein: CASSQEIGQGELFF.

V usage is TRBV7-8 and J usage is TRBJ2-7; 7 bases fit TRBD1. The germline V gene has CDR1 SGHVS and CDR2 FQNEAQ. The CDR3 runs 13 residues. V lost 5 bases and J lost 7; bases outside the gene matches: 8. CDR3 DNA sequence: TGTGCCAGCAGCCGAATACAGGGGAATGAGCAGTACTTC. Translated: CASSRIQGNEQYF.

This clone was detected only once. This chain's CDR3 is CASSINKAEQYF. The CDR3 DNA reads TGTGCCAGCAGTATAAACAAGGCCGAGCAGTACTTC. This sequence joins TRBV12-3 or TRBV12-4 and TRBJ2-7; no clear D gene. With 5 bases removed from V and 6 bases from J, the gap between germline ends came to 11 bases. This CDR3 is 12 amino acids long.